One sample yielded the 30 T cell receptor beta chains listed below, sequenced in a study of blood T cell repertoires in COVID-19. Repertoires were generated with immunoSEQ multiplex PCR, while TCRdb's copy carries only in-frame clones and drops some. The sample yields about 140,000 clones, about 80% seen once. Sequencing used peripheral blood. The receptors were sampled from a man between 65 and 85 years old who had recovered from COVID-19.

This clone was recorded once. V is TRBV7-2 and J is TRBJ2-3, with TRBD1 as a possible D gene (5 bases). The CDR3 is 16 residues long. Germline values: CDR1 SGHTA, CDR2 FQGNSA. V was pared by 0 bases and J by 3 bases, with 13 bases between. CDR3 protein: CASSLAPRGRTDTQYF. Written as DNA, the CDR3 is TGTGCCAGCAGCTTAGCGCCAAGGGGCCGGACAGATACGCAGTATTTT.

The chain has TRBV27 and TRBJ2-7; D unresolved. This CDR3 is 15 amino acids long. Trimming stripped 5 bases from V and 2 bases from J, with 16 bases between. The germline CDR1 and CDR2 sequences are MNHEY and SMNVEV (reference sequence). CDR3 sequence reads: CASSLTPVPTYEQYF. CDR3 DNA sequence: TGTGCCAGCAGTCTCACCCCGGTGCCGACCTACGAGCAGTACTTC.

To note about this clone: Other DNA variants within this sample encode the same CDR3. This sequence joins TRBV4-1 and TRBJ2-3, with D uncertain. CDR3 size: 15 residues. Germline CDR1 reads MGHRA; CDR2 reads YSYEKL. The V end was cut by 0 bases, the J end by 2 bases, with 9 bases between. The CDR3 sequence is CASSQDPVSTDTQYF. The DNA for the CDR3 is TGCGCCAGCAGCCAAGATCCGGTGTCCACAGATACGCAGTATTTT.

The CDR3 is CASSEKGRESYEQYF. DNA for the CDR3: TGCGCCAGCAGTGAAAAGGGGCGAGAATCCTACGAGCAGTACTTC. The gene calls are TRBV10-1 and TRBJ2-7; D perhaps matches TRBD1 (5 bases). In germline, CDR1 is WNHNN, CDR2 SYGVQD (reference sequence). Trimming removed 3 bases from V and 1 base from J, with 13 bases in between. The CDR3 totals 15 residues.

This sequence joins TRBV11-2 and TRBJ1-2, with D possibly being TRBD1 (5 bases). Deletions cut 1 base from V and 8 bases from J, with 20 bases between. CDR1 is SGHAT, CDR2 FQNNGV, per germline. The CDR3 is made up of 16 amino acids. The DNA of the CDR3 is TGTGCCAGCAGCTTAGGCACCACGGGGGGTCTGACAGGCTACACCTTC. It codes for CASSLGTTGGLTGYTF.

The chain joins TRBV7-8 to TRBJ2-5; possible D gene TRBD2, 6 bases. This CDR3 has 16 residues. CDR1 SGHVS and CDR2 FQNEAQ come from the germline V gene. Trimming took off 5 bases at V and 3 bases at J, with 19 bases between the two ends. CDR3 loop: CASSPARGLAKETQYF. The DNA of the CDR3 is TGTGCCAGCAGCCCGGCCCGGGGCCTAGCGAAAGAGACCCAGTACTTC.

The chain couples TRBV9 to TRBJ2-2; 7 nucleotides align to TRBD1. This CDR3 spans 13 amino acids. Germline V lookup: CDR1 SGDLS, CDR2 YYNGEE. Trimming at V came to 3 bases and at J to 5 bases, leaving 1 base not matched to a gene. The CDR3 DNA reads as TGTGCCAGCAGCGAACAGGGGACCGGGGAGCTGTTTTTT. Its protein is CASSEQGTGELFF.

The gene calls are TRBV4-1 and TRBJ2-2; TRBD1 matches 9 bases. Losses at the gene ends were 4 bases for V and 2 bases for J; bases not matched to a gene: 5. The germline V gene has CDR1 MGHRA and CDR2 YSYEKL. This CDR3 has 16 residues. The CDR3 DNA sequence: TGCGCCAGCAGCCCCGGGACAGGGATAAACACCGGGGAGCTGTTTTTT. It specifies CASSPGTGINTGELFF.

The CDR3: CAWSADRKGGDTQYF. The CDR3 DNA follows: TGTGCCTGGAGTGCAGACAGAAAGGGCGGAGATACGCAGTATTTT. V is TRBV30 and J is TRBJ2-3, with TRBD1 as a possible D gene (5 bases). V was trimmed by 1 base and J by 5 bases, leaving 16 bases between them. CDR3 length: 15 amino acids. Germline CDR1 is GTSNPN and CDR2 is SVGIG (reference sequence).

In this sample, this clone turned up once. The CDR3 nucleotides read TGTGCCAGCAGTGAAGAGGGACAGGGGCTTAATGAGCAGTTCTTC. As protein: CASSEEGQGLNEQFF. V is TRBV2 and J is TRBJ2-1; 10 bases are a match to TRBD1. Germline V CDR1 and CDR2: SNHLY, FYNNEI. CDR3 length: 15 residues. J lost 7 bases, V lost 1 base, and 4 bases had no gene match. The entire variable domain, with the rest obtained from reference TRBV2 and TRBJ2-1, is as follows: EPEVTQTPSHQVTQMGQEVILRCVPISNHLYFYWYRQILGQKVEFLVSFYNNEISEKSEIFDDQFSVERPDGSNFTLKIRSTKLEDSAMYFCASSEEGQGLNEQFFGPGTRLTVL.

This rearrangement joins TRBV19 to TRBJ2-2; 8 bases match TRBD2. This CDR3 comprises 15 residues. Germline V gives CDR1 LNHDA, CDR2 SQIVND (reference sequence). The ends lost 9 bases at V and 4 bases at J; junction bases unmatched: 10. The CDR3 DNA is TGTGCCAGCCATAGGGCGGGAGGAAGCACCGGGGAGCTGTTTTTT. Translation gives CASHRAGGSTGELFF. The full variable domain, with the rest looked up from reference TRBV19 and TRBJ2-2, is DGGITQSPKYLFRKEGQNVTLSCEQNLNHDAMYWYRQDPGQGLRLIYYSQIVNDFQKGDIAEGYSVSREKKESFPLTVTSAQKNPTAFYLCASHRAGGSTGELFFGEGSRLTVL.

The gene calls are TRBV27 and TRBJ2-7, with 7 bases that match TRBD1. Germline V gene sequence: CDR1 MNHEY, CDR2 SMNVEV (reference sequence). The length of the CDR3 is 15 residues. V gave up 5 bases and J gave up 3 bases; unmatched junction bases: 10. In nucleotides, the CDR3 is TGTGCCAGCAGTCGTCCCCGAACAGGGGTCTACGAGCAGTACTTC. Amino acid sequence: CASSRPRTGVYEQYF.

V is TRBV7-3 and J is TRBJ1-4, with 7 bases lining up with TRBD1. Losses at the gene ends were 4 bases for V and 5 bases for J; bases not matched to a gene: 10. The CDR3 has 16 amino acids. Per the germline V gene, CDR1 is SGHTA and CDR2 is FQGTGA. CDR3 bases: TGTGCCAGCAGCTCAGACCCCACGACAGGGAATGAAAAACTGTTTTTT. Amino acid sequence: CASSSDPTTGNEKLFF.

The chain uses TRBV19 and TRBJ2-5; 8 nucleotides align to TRBD2. The germline CDR1 and CDR2 sequences are LNHDA and SQIVND (reference sequence). The ends lost 7 bases at V and 5 bases at J; junction bases unmatched: 12. The CDR3 covers 15 residues. The CDR3 spells CASNFRPGGVETQYF. The CDR3 bases are TGTGCCAGTAACTTTCGCCCGGGAGGGGTGGAGACCCAGTACTTC.

This clone occurred a few times. J is TRBJ2-3 and V is TRBV15; D is perhaps TRBD2 (6 bases). The V and J ends lost 3 bases and 5 bases respectively, with 6 bases between them. This CDR3 is 12 amino acids long. The germline V gene encodes CDR1 LNHNV and CDR2 YYDKDF (reference sequence). CDR3 in DNA: TGTGCCACCAGCAGGGGAGGAGATACGCAGTATTTT. Its translation is CATSRGGDTQYF. Full variable domain (remainder filled in from reference TRBV15 and TRBJ2-3): DAMVIQNPRYQVTQFGKPVTLSCSQTLNHNVMYWYQQKSSQAPKLLFHYYDKDFNNEADTPDNFQSRRPNTSFCFLDIRSPGLGDTAMYLCATSRGGDTQYFGPGTRLTVL.

V gene TRBV9 combines with J gene TRBJ2-1; tentative D call: TRBD2 (5 bases). CDR3 length equals 15 residues. V was clipped by 0 bases and J by 4 bases, with 11 bases between them. Germline V CDR1 and CDR2: SGDLS, YYNGEE. CDR3 in amino acids: CASSVGAAIYNEQFF. The DNA for the CDR3 is TGTGCCAGCAGCGTAGGAGCGGCCATATACAATGAGCAGTTCTTC.

A note on this clone: Within the sample, other DNA sequences also encode this same CDR3. V and J are TRBV5-4 and TRBJ2-1, with 10 bases aligning to TRBD2. CDR3 length: 15 amino acids. Germline V gene data show CDR1 as SGHNT and CDR2 as YYREEE (reference sequence). The V gene end was trimmed by 1 base and the J gene end by 4 bases; junction bases not matched to a gene: 2. CDR3: CASSLTSGTYNEQFF. In nucleotides, the CDR3 is TGTGCCAGCAGCTTGACTAGCGGGACATACAATGAGCAGTTCTTC.

The chain combines TRBV5-4 with TRBJ2-1; 11 bases align to TRBD2. Germline V gene sequence: CDR1 SGHNT, CDR2 YYREEE (reference sequence). J lost 4 bases, V lost 4 bases, and 7 bases had no gene match. The CDR3 covers 16 residues. The CDR3 sequence is CASSATSGSLYNEQFF. CDR3 sequence (DNA): TGTGCCAGCAGCGCCACTAGCGGGAGTTTGTACAATGAGCAGTTCTTC. Variable domain in full (rest from reference TRBV5-4 and TRBJ2-1): ETGVTQSPTHLIKTRGQQVTLRCSSQSGHNTVSWYQQALGQGPQFIFQYYREEENGRGNFPPRFSGLQFPNYSSELNVNALELDDSALYLCASSATSGSLYNEQFFGPGTRLTVL.

This chain links TRBV12-5 with TRBJ1-1, with 9 positions matching TRBD1. J gave up 6 bases and V 4 bases, and 9 bases lay outside the gene matches. This CDR3 has 15 residues. Germline V gives CDR1 LGHNT, CDR2 FRNRAP. This CDR3 is CASGSPGTGTPEAFF. CDR3 in DNA: TGTGCTAGTGGTTCACCCGGGACAGGGACCCCTGAAGCTTTCTTT.

The chain has TRBV19 and TRBJ1-1; 9 bases agree with TRBD1. Germline V gene sequence: CDR1 LNHDA, CDR2 SQIVND (reference sequence). V trimming: 3 bases; J trimming: 5 bases; junction bases outside the gene matches: 7. The CDR3 runs 15 residues. The CDR3: CASSIGQGKGTEAFF. CDR3 nucleotide sequence: TGTGCCAGTAGTATTGGACAGGGGAAGGGTACTGAAGCTTTCTTT.

The chain links TRBV29-1 to TRBJ2-7, with D hard to call. Trimming took off 7 bases at V and 5 bases at J, with 12 bases between the two ends. Germline V CDR1 and CDR2: SQVTM, ANQGSEA. This CDR3 comprises 11 residues. This chain's CDR3 is CSAMASDEQYF. The CDR3 nucleotides are TGCAGCGCAATGGCCAGTGACGAGCAGTACTTC.

The CDR3 loop reads CASSISSLNTEAFF. Here the CDR3 DNA reads TGTGCCAGTAGTATATCAAGCTTGAACACTGAAGCTTTCTTT. The chain links TRBV19 to TRBJ1-1; D is ambiguous. Per the germline V gene, CDR1 is LNHDA and CDR2 is SQIVND (reference sequence). V dropped 2 bases and J dropped 0 bases, with 7 bases sitting between them. The CDR3 contains 14 residues.

This clone was detected once. This rearrangement joins TRBV12-3 or TRBV12-4 to TRBJ2-2, with D possibly TRBD2 on 5 matching bases. With 6 bases removed from V and 7 bases from J, the gap between germline ends came to 12 bases. CDR3 length: 13 residues. CDR3 region: CASSKTTGGELFF. The CDR3 region has the DNA TGTGCCAGCAGCAAGACTACCGGCGGGGAGCTGTTTTTT.

The J gene is TRBJ2-1, the V gene TRBV3-1 (or the pseudogene TRBV3-2); 10 bases match TRBD2. CDR1 is LGHDT and CDR2 is YNNKEL in the germline V gene (reference sequence). Trimming took 0 bases from V and 8 from J; bases not matched to a gene: 16. This CDR3 has 19 amino acids. This CDR3 reads CASSQDTGTSADRLDEQFF. CDR3 nucleotides: TGTGCCAGCAGCCAAGACACCGGGACTAGCGCCGATAGGCTAGATGAGCAGTTCTTC.

This chain connects TRBV27 to TRBJ2-7; TRBD1 aligns across 9 bases. J lost 4 bases, V lost 3 bases, and 10 bases had no gene match. This CDR3 contains 16 residues. Germline V CDR1 and CDR2: MNHEY, SMNVEV (reference sequence). CDR3 bases: TGTGCCAGCAGTTTTAATCCGGGACAGGGAAGTTACGAGCAGTACTTC. It translates to CASSFNPGQGSYEQYF.

This clone has a single count. The chain carries TRBV3-1 (or the pseudogene TRBV3-2) and TRBJ2-3, with TRBD2 as a possible D gene (5 bases). Trimming cost V 5 bases and J 2 bases, with 14 bases left between them. The CDR3 runs to 15 residues. Germline CDR1 LGHDT, CDR2 YNNKEL (reference sequence). In DNA form, the CDR3 reads TGTGCCAGCAGCTCATCCCCGGGAAACACAGATACGCAGTATTTT. It encodes CASSSSPGNTDTQYF.

This chain uses TRBV5-1 with TRBJ2-2; 12 bases match TRBD2. V trimming: 3 bases; J trimming: 7 bases; junction bases outside the gene matches: 13. Looked up from germline, CDR1 is SGHRS and CDR2 is YFSETQ. CDR3 length: 18 amino acids. In DNA, the CDR3 is TGCGCCAGCAGCTCCGGTAGACTAGCGGGAGAACGGATCGGGGAGCTGTTTTTT. This gives the protein CASSSGRLAGERIGELFF.

The V call is TRBV5-1, the J call TRBJ2-3, with D maybe TRBD1 (6 bases). The CDR3 has 15 amino acids. Germline-derived CDR1 and CDR2 are SGHRS and YFSETQ. V was clipped by 0 bases and J by 2 bases, with 10 bases between them. The chain's CDR3 is CASSLEGENTDTQYF. CDR3 sequence (DNA): TGCGCCAGCAGCTTGGAGGGGGAGAACACAGATACGCAGTATTTT.

This clone appeared a few times. The V and J genes are TRBV29-1 and TRBJ2-5; D call uncertain. The CDR3 length is 13 residues. The V gene lost 0 bases and the J gene lost 0 bases, with 5 bases spanning the gap. Germline V gene lookup returns CDR1 SQVTM and CDR2 ANQGSEA. CDR3 nucleotides: TGCAGCGTTGAAGACCCGTACCAAGAGACCCAGTACTTC. Its protein product is CSVEDPYQETQYF.

The gene calls are TRBV4-1 and TRBJ2-7; 11 bases match TRBD1. V shed 0 bases, J shed 3 bases, and the junction held 1 base outside the gene matches. Per germline, CDR1 MGHRA and CDR2 YSYEKL. The CDR3 length is 15 residues. The CDR3 loop is CASSQEGTGGYEQYF. CDR3 in DNA: TGCGCCAGCAGCCAAGAGGGGACAGGGGGCTACGAGCAGTACTTC.